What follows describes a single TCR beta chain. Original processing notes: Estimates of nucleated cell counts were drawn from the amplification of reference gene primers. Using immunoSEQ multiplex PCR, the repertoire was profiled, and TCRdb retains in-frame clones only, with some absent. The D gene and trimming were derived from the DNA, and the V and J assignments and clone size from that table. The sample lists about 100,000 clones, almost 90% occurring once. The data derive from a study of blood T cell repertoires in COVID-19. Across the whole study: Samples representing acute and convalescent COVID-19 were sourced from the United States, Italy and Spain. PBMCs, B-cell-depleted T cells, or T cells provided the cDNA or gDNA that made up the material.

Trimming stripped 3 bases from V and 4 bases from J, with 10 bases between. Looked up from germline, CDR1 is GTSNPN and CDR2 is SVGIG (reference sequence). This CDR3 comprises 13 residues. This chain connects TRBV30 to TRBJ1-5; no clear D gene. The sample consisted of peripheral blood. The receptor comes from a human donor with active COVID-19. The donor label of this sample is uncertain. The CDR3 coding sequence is TGTGCCTGGAGCTCCCAGAAGAATCAGCCCCAGCATTTT. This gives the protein CAWSSQKNQPQHF.